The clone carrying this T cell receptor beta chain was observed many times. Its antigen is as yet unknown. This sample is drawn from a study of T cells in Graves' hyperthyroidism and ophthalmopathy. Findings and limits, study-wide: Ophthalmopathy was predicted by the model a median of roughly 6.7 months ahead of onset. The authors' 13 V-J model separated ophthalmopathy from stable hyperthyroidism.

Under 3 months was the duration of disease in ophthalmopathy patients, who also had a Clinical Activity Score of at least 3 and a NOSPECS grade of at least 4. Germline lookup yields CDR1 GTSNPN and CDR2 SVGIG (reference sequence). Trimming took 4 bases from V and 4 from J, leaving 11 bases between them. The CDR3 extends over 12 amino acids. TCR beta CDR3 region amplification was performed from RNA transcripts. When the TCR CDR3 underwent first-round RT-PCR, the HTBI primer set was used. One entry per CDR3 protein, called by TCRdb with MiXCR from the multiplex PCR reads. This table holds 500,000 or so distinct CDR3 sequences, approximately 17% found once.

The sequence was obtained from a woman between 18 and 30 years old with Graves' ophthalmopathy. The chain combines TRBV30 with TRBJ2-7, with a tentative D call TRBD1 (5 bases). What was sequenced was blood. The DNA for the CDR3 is TGTGCCTGGACCCAGGGTGTGTACGAGCAGTACTTC. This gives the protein CAWTQGVYEQYF.